The 5 T cell receptor beta chains in this list originate from one sample, sequenced in a study of early T cells in non-severe SARS-CoV-2 infection. TCRdb used MiXCR to reprocess the 5' RACE reads, holding one entry per CDR3 protein. There are approximately 76,000 distinct CDR3 sequences in the sample; over 12% occur only once, and 3% lies in the top ten. Sequenced sample: whole blood. The origin of the receptors is an adult who was a healthcare worker with PCR-confirmed SARS-CoV-2 infection or an uninfected control (not recorded which).

The chain recombines TRBV19 with TRBJ2-1, with D possibly being TRBD2 (6 bases). The germline CDR1 and CDR2 sequences are LNHDA and SQIVND (reference sequence). Trimming stripped 5 bases from V and 5 bases from J, with 13 bases between. The CDR3 totals 14 residues. CDR3 bases: TGTGCCAGTAGTTCCCGGGGGTGGGACAATGAGCAGTTCTTC. It translates to CASSSRGWDNEQFF.

The chain joins TRBV7-3 to TRBJ2-1; D not resolved. Germline V CDR1 and CDR2: SGHTA, FQGTGA. This CDR3 has 9 amino acids. V lost 6 bases and J 10 bases, leaving 4 bases between the germline ends. In nucleotides, the CDR3 is TGTGCCAGCAGACCCGAGCAGTTCTTC. This sequence encodes CASRPEQFF.

This clonotype was seen only a few times. The chain recombines TRBV14 with TRBJ2-3; no clear D gene. This CDR3 is built from 13 residues. The ends were cut back, 3 bases at V and 3 bases at J, with 7 bases in the middle. CDR1 and CDR2 (germline): SGHDN, FVKESK. As DNA, the CDR3 is TGTGCCAGCAGCCACGGACCTACAGATACGCAGTATTTT. Its translation is CASSHGPTDTQYF.

This clonotype was counted only a few times. CDR3 in DNA: TGCAGTGCTAGGTACAGCCCCAATCAGCCCCAGCATTTT. It yields the protein CSARYSPNQPQHF. The V gene is TRBV20-1, the J gene TRBJ1-5; D call uncertain. With 3 bases removed from V and 3 bases from J, the gap between germline ends came to 9 bases. Germline CDR1 and CDR2: DFQATT and SNEGSKA (reference sequence). The CDR3 has 13 amino acids.

The genes are TRBV6-1 and TRBJ2-2; possible D gene TRBD2, 5 bases. V gave up 3 bases and J gave up 1 base, with 15 bases separating them. The CDR3 contains 17 residues. Per the germline V gene, CDR1 is MNHNS and CDR2 is SASEGT. CDR3 sequence reads: CASSDGGKAGNTGELFF. In DNA form, the CDR3 reads TGTGCCAGCAGTGATGGAGGAAAGGCGGGGAACACCGGGGAGCTGTTTTTT.